This T cell receptor (beta chain) came from a study of prognosis after radiotherapy for stage I lung cancer. Study in general: Without exception, patients with non-small cell lung cancer were deemed medically inoperable. The radiotherapy was SBRT split into 3 to 5 fractions, giving a biologically effective dose of at least 100 Gy.

The V end lost 0 bases, the J end lost 2 bases, and 17 bases lay between the germline ends. This CDR3 region has 18 residues. Germline V gene lookup returns CDR1 MNHNY and CDR2 SVGAGI (reference sequence). Template was genomic DNA; TCR beta CDR3 amplified in two multiplex PCR rounds. First-round PCR employed TRBV- and TRBJ-specific primers for each gene. TCRdb passed the multiplex PCR reads through MiXCR, listing each CDR3 protein once. The data contain nearly 25,000 distinct CDR3 sequences, 30% to 45% of them singletons. The V and J genes are TRBV6-6 and TRBJ1-5, with a weak D call TRBD1 (5 bases). The clonotype was recovered from a donor over 45 with non-small cell lung cancer. This specimen was PBMCs, taken before or after stereotactic body radiation therapy (not recorded which). In DNA form, the CDR3 reads TGTGCCAGCAGTTACTCGTCCCTGGCTGTACAGGGCAATCAGCCCCAGCATTTT. Protein sequence: CASSYSSLAVQGNQPQHF.